This T cell receptor (beta chain) is drawn from a study of blood T cells in healthy people across ages. The study recruited healthy Caucasian donors from Russia who were aged roughly 6 to 95. PBMCs numbering at least 6 million were isolated per sample. This CDR3 has 16 residues. V lost 4 bases, J lost 4 bases, and 8 bases stayed unmatched. The germline gives CDR1 MNHEY, CDR2 SMNVEV (reference sequence). It was with a sample-barcoded 5' primer and a J-beta primer mix that a second PCR of about 7 to 12 cycles was run. MiXCR was run by TCRdb on the 5' RACE reads, yielding one entry per CDR3 protein. The sample includes about 1.5 million distinct CDR3 sequences, roughly 43% seen only once; the top ten take just over 4%.

This rearrangement joins TRBV27 to TRBJ2-1; TRBD2 matches at 9 bases. This TCR derives from a woman between 18 and 30 years old in good health. Sequencing input: blood. The CDR3 DNA follows: TGTGCCAGCAGTTCCGATGCTAGCGGGGCTTACAATGAGCAGTTCTTC. Amino acids: CASSSDASGAYNEQFF.